This TCR beta chain was obtained from a study of blood T cell repertoires in COVID-19. Study as a whole: Material from acute and convalescent COVID-19 was sourced from the United States, Italy and Spain. T cells, B-cell-depleted T cells, or PBMCs supplied cDNA or gDNA.

Original methodology: The assay estimated nucleated cells by amplifying reference gene primers. Measured with immunoSEQ multiplex PCR; TCRdb has only the in-frame clones, and not every one. Clonal size and the V and J genes are those of that table, whereas D and trimming came from the DNA. The sample holds roughly 35,000 clones, roughly 87% seen once. The CDR3 is 15 amino acids. Per the germline V gene, CDR1 is GTSNPN and CDR2 is SVGIG (reference sequence). Trimming pared 0 bases from V and 4 bases from J, leaving 16 bases between. Sequencing was performed on peripheral blood. The source is a man between 45 and 60 years old with active or convalescent COVID-19. The chain carries TRBV30 and TRBJ2-7; TRBD2 might be the D (7 bases). The CDR3 bases are TGTGCCTGGAGTGTAAAACTCGCGGGGGCTTACGAGCAGTACTTC. Its protein product is CAWSVKLAGAYEQYF.